A selection of T cell receptor beta chains follows, all from one sample in a study of T cells in Graves' hyperthyroidism and ophthalmopathy. One entry per CDR3 protein results from TCRdb running MiXCR on the multiplex PCR reads. The profile shows hundreds of thousands of distinct CDR3 sequences, over 15% of them singletons. Sequencing was done on a sample of blood. These TCRs come from a woman under 30 with Graves' hyperthyroidism. The CDR3 runs from the conserved cysteine through the conserved F or W. A D gene is named only where the DNA matches it firmly. Clone size is shown for a subset of rows, as once, few, many or a class of expanded clone.

d_call,j_call,v_call,clone_size,cdr3_nt,cdr3_aa
-,TRBJ2-7,TRBV28,many,TGTGCCAGCAGCCCCCGACGGACGAACTACGAGCAGTACTTC,CASSPRRTNYEQYF
-,TRBJ1-5,TRBV5-1,-,TGCGCCAGCAGCGCTAGGCCAGGGTCCAATCAGCCCCAGCATTTT,CASSARPGSNQPQHF
-,TRBJ2-7,TRBV5-1,-,TGCGCCAGCAGCTTAGAGGCCGGGGTCTACGAGCAGTACTTC,CASSLEAGVYEQYF
-,TRBJ2-7,TRBV7-9,-,TGTGCCAGCAGCTTGCAGGGGGGCCACGAGCAGTACTTC,CASSLQGGHEQYF
-,TRBJ2-1,TRBV25-1,-,TGTGCCAGCAGTCCACCAGCCAGTAGCCCCTACAATGAGCAGTTCTTC,CASSPPASSPYNEQFF
TRBD2,TRBJ2-2,TRBV12-3/TRBV12-4,few,TGTGCTACTGCAGCGGGGGGCGGCGGGGAGCTGTTTTTT,CATAAGGGGELFF
-,TRBJ2-5,TRBV19,few,TGTGCCAGTAGTTTGGGCGGCACGTGGGGGGAGACCCAGTACTTC,CASSLGGTWGETQYF
-,TRBJ2-3,TRBV6-1,many,TGTGCCAGCAGCCGGGACTTGACTCCTAGCACAGATACGCAGTATTTT,CASSRDLTPSTDTQYF
-,TRBJ1-4,TRBV11-3,many,TGTGCCAGCAGCGAGGGAAGGTGGGGGGCTAGTGAAAAACTGTTTTTT,CASSEGRWGASEKLFF
TRBD1,TRBJ2-1,TRBV4-1,few,TGCGCCAGCAGCCAAGGTAGGGCACAGGGGGCCCGCTCCTACAATGAGCAGTTCTTC,CASSQGRAQGARSYNEQFF
TRBD1,TRBJ1-4,TRBV2,many,TGTGCCAGCAGTGAGGGACAGAGAAATGAAAAACTGTTTTTT,CASSEGQRNEKLFF
-,TRBJ2-4,TRBV7-9,-,TGTGCCAGCAGCACGGGCAGCACAAACATTCAGTACTTC,CASSTGSTNIQYF
TRBD2,TRBJ2-2,TRBV19,many,TGTGCCAGTAGTTCACGTCGGACTAGCGGGAGTACCACCGGGGAGCTGTTTTTT,CASSSRRTSGSTTGELFF
TRBD1,TRBJ1-2,TRBV7-9,few,TGTGCCAGCAGCTTAGATGGGACAGGGGGTGGCTACACCTTC,CASSLDGTGGGYTF
TRBD1,TRBJ2-7,TRBV11-2,many,TGTGCCAGCAGCTTAGGAGGGACAGGGGGAAGCGAGCAGTACTTC,CASSLGGTGGSEQYF
-,TRBJ2-2,TRBV12-3/TRBV12-4,many,TGTGCCAGCAGTCCCGGGACCGAGCTCGGGGAGCTGTTTTTT,CASSPGTELGELFF
-,TRBJ2-2,TRBV2,few,TGTGCCAGCAAACAAACAATGGCAGGGGTTCGAACCGGGGAGCTGTTTTTT,CASKQTMAGVRTGELFF
-,TRBJ2-1,TRBV12-3/TRBV12-4,many,TGTGCCAGCACCCCCGGGGGGCTAGAGTACAATGAGCAGTTCTTC,CASTPGGLEYNEQFF
-,TRBJ1-5,TRBV6-1,many,TGTGCCAGCAGCGCCGACCGAGATCAGCCCCAGCATTTT,CASSADRDQPQHF
-,TRBJ2-7,TRBV2,few,TGTGCCAGCCTAAGATCGCAGTCCTACGAGCAGTACTTC,CASLRSQSYEQYF
-,TRBJ1-1,TRBV20-1,many,TGCAGTGCTAGATCGTGGGGGCTTGTGGCTGAAGCTTTCTTT,CSARSWGLVAEAFF
TRBD1,TRBJ1-1,TRBV28,many,TGTGCCAGCAGGGGACAGGGGCCGTGGAACACTGAAGCTTTCTTT,CASRGQGPWNTEAFF
TRBD1,TRBJ2-7,TRBV15,-,TGTGCCACCAGCAGAGGACGGGGACAGAACCTTTACGAGCAGTACTTC,CATSRGRGQNLYEQYF
-,TRBJ1-1,TRBV4-1,few,TGCGCCTCGAAAGGGTCGAGAGGGAAGACTGAAGCTTTCTTT,CASKGSRGKTEAFF
TRBD2,TRBJ2-1,TRBV7-9,-,TGTGCCAGCAGCTTATTACTAGCGGGGTACAATGAGCAGTTCTTC,CASSLLLAGYNEQFF
TRBD1,TRBJ2-1,TRBV30,few,TGTGCCTGGAGTACTCAGGGGGCGGCCTACAATGAGCAGTTCTTC,CAWSTQGAAYNEQFF
TRBD1,TRBJ1-1,TRBV5-1,many,TGCGCCAGCAGTCTAGGGGGCGAGATGAACACTGAAGCTTTCTTT,CASSLGGEMNTEAFF
-,TRBJ2-4,TRBV6-1,few,TGTGCCAGCAGAGGTCACAAGCAGCCGGGAAACATTCAGTACTTC,CASRGHKQPGNIQYF
-,TRBJ1-1,TRBV19,many,TGTGCCAGTAGTATCACTCCGGGGGCGAACACTGAAGCTTTCTTT,CASSITPGANTEAFF
-,TRBJ2-5,TRBV7-7,many,TGTGCTAGCAGCTTAAGTCCGGACAGACAAGAGACCCAGTACTTC,CASSLSPDRQETQYF
-,TRBJ1-6,TRBV15,-,TGTGCCACCAGCAGAGATCCTACAGCTTGGGGGGCACCCCTCCACTTT,CATSRDPTAWGAPLHF
-,TRBJ1-1,TRBV7-6,few,TGTGCCAGCAGCCCGCCTTGGGACGATTCGAACACTGAAGCTTTCTTT,CASSPPWDDSNTEAFF
-,TRBJ2-2,TRBV5-4,-,TGTGCCAGCAGCCGGGGGTTAGCGGCGAACACCGGGGAGCTGTTTTTT,CASSRGLAANTGELFF
TRBD2,TRBJ2-7,TRBV28,-,TGTGCCAGCAGTGCTAGCGGGAGGGCGGGGCAGTACTTC,CASSASGRAGQYF
TRBD1,TRBJ1-1,TRBV20-1,-,TGCAGTGCTAGAGATAGGGACAGGGGGAACACTGAAGCTTTCTTT,CSARDRDRGNTEAFF
-,TRBJ1-2,TRBV5-1,many,TGCGCCAGCAGCCCCCTGGGACTTGAAAACTATGGCTACACCTTC,CASSPLGLENYGYTF
-,TRBJ2-1,TRBV20-1,-,TGCAGTGCTAGAGATCTAGGCAGCCAAAGGGACAATGAGCAGTTCTTC,CSARDLGSQRDNEQFF
-,TRBJ2-3,TRBV5-6,many,TGTGCCAGCAGCTTGGTACCGGGCAGCACAGATACGCAGTATTTT,CASSLVPGSTDTQYF
-,TRBJ2-5,TRBV20-1,-,TGCAGTGCTAGGGGCCCCAGTGAGACCCAGTACTTC,CSARGPSETQYF
-,TRBJ1-1,TRBV7-9,-,TGTGCCAGCAGCTCCAGGGGTTTTGGCACTGAAGCTTTCTTT,CASSSRGFGTEAFF
-,TRBJ2-4,TRBV25-1,few,TGTGCCAGTGGAGACAGTTTGTGGGACATTCAGTACTTC,CASGDSLWDIQYF
-,TRBJ2-2,TRBV11-1,many,TGTGCCAGCAGGCCCCCGCCGACCGGGGAGCTGTTTTTT,CASRPPPTGELFF
-,TRBJ2-2,TRBV6-1,few,TGTGCCAGCAGGGACATAGGGTTCGGGGAGCTGTTTTTT,CASRDIGFGELFF
TRBD1,TRBJ2-2,TRBV2,-,TGTGCCAGCAGTGGGAGGGGACAGGGGGCCGGGGAGCTGTTTTTT,CASSGRGQGAGELFF
-,TRBJ2-5,TRBV3-1,many,TGTGCCAGCAGCCAAGCAGGGGCAGAGACCCAGTACTTC,CASSQAGAETQYF
-,TRBJ2-5,TRBV20-1,few,TGCAGTGCTTTCCACCCACCCGGGGCCTGGGAGACCCAGTACTTC,CSAFHPPGAWETQYF
TRBD1,TRBJ2-7,TRBV10-1,many,TGCGCCAGCAGTGAGTCGGTGACAGGGCGAACCTACGAGCAGTACTTC,CASSESVTGRTYEQYF
-,TRBJ2-3,TRBV13,many,TGTGCCAGCAGCTCCCAGACAGGAAACAGCACAGATACGCAGTATTTT,CASSSQTGNSTDTQYF
-,TRBJ2-1,TRBV6-2/TRBV6-3,-,TGTGCCAGCGCCCAAGGAGGGAGCCCATTCAATGAGCAGTTCTTC,CASAQGGSPFNEQFF
TRBD1,TRBJ1-4,TRBV9,-,TGTGCCAGCAGCCCACCGGGACAGGGATATAGGAAACTGTTTTTT,CASSPPGQGYRKLFF
-,TRBJ1-1,TRBV9,-,TGTGCCAGCAGCTCACCTGGGGTCCCTGAAGCTTTCTTT,CASSSPGVPEAFF
-,TRBJ2-4,TRBV18,once,TGTGCCAGCTCACCAGGGTATCGTAAAAACATTCAGTACTTC,CASSPGYRKNIQYF
-,TRBJ1-1,TRBV10-3,few,TGTGCCATCAGCACCATGAACACTGAAGCTTTCTTT,CAISTMNTEAFF
TRBD2,TRBJ2-1,TRBV6-1,many,TGTGCCAGCACTAAAACTAGCGGGGGAAGATACAATGAGCAGTTCTTC,CASTKTSGGRYNEQFF